The 2 T cell receptor beta chains below come from one sample, sequenced in a study of CD8 T cells in ankylosing spondylitis. Study-wide results and limits: Characteristic, it appeared, of ankylosing spondylitis blood was a TCR beta motif of roughly eight highly homologous variants.

From the 5' RACE reads, TCRdb called clonotypes with MiXCR, one entry per CDR3 protein. The sample lists more than 650,000 distinct CDR3 sequences; 12% were seen once. No antigen has been assigned to these receptors. The sequencing sample was made of blood, either unsorted or a sorted T cell fraction (not recorded which). These receptors were collected from a male donor with ankylosing spondylitis.

This clonotype has only a few counts. The chain employs TRBV20-1 and TRBJ1-1; D remains unclear. The CDR3 runs to 14 residues. The germline gives CDR1 DFQATT, CDR2 SNEGSKA (reference sequence). Trimming cost V 6 bases and J 3 bases, with 17 bases left between them. In nucleotides, the CDR3 is TGCAGTGCCCTGGTAGGAGGTATTGACACTGAAGCTTTCTTT. Translating it yields CSALVGGIDTEAFF.

This clonotype was found a few times. The rearrangement links TRBV7-9 to TRBJ1-2, with unresolved D. CDR1 is SEHNR and CDR2 is FQNEAQ in the germline V gene (reference sequence). The CDR3 is 12 residues long. Trimming shortened V by 8 bases and J by 6 bases, and 13 bases separated the two germline ends. For the CDR3, the DNA is TGTGCCAGCGTGAGGACGGGCGATGGCTACACCTTC. Its translation is CASVRTGDGYTF.